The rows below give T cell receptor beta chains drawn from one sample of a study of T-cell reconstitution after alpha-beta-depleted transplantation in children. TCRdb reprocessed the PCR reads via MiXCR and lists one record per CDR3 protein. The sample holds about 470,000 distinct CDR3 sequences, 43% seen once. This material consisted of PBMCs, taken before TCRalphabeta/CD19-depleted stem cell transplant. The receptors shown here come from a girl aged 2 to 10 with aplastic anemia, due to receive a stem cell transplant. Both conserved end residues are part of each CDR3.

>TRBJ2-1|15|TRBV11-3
CASSLDASGRDEQFF
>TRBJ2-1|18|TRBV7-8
CASSFPRSAGVSYNEQFF
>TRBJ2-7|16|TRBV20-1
CSASSLAGGNFYEQYF
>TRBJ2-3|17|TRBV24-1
CATSDYRLAGNADTQYF
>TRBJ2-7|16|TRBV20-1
CSARAERGAGAREQYF
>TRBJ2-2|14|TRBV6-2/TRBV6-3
CASIRGLAPGELFF
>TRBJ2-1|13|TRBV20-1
CSVLGGAYNEQFF
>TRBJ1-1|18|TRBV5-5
CASSSPPGGHTMNTEAFF
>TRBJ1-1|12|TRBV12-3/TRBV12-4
CASAAFNPEAFF
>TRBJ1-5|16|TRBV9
CASSVGAGDLNQPQHF